The sample holds a few counts of the clone carrying this T cell receptor (beta chain). What it recognizes is unknown. The sample comes from a study of beta chain features in type 1 diabetes. Points from the study as a whole: Resolution of whether HLA type affects TCRB rearrangement was not achieved here. cDNA-based reads could over-represent cells with high TCR expression.

Sequencing targeted expressed TCRB transcripts, as all isolated RNA had been reverse transcribed. Samples of naive, central memory and regulatory T cells yielded a mean of about 3.9 million reads. Sequencing used immunoSEQ multiplex PCR; TCRdb keeps in-frame clones, though not all of them. Among 860,000 or so clones listed, roughly 17% were seen once. The CDR3 contains 13 residues. Per germline, CDR1 SGHTA and CDR2 FQGNSA. V usage is TRBV7-2 and J usage is TRBJ2-5; the D is unclear. The J call may be in error: the DNA end matches TRBJ2-7 better. The sample comprised naive CD4+ T cells from blood. The sequence derives from a woman between 18 and 30 years old in good health. CDR3 protein: CASSLRWDYEQYF. DNA of the CDR3: TGTGCCAGCAGCTTGAGGTGGGACTACGAGCAGTACTTC.